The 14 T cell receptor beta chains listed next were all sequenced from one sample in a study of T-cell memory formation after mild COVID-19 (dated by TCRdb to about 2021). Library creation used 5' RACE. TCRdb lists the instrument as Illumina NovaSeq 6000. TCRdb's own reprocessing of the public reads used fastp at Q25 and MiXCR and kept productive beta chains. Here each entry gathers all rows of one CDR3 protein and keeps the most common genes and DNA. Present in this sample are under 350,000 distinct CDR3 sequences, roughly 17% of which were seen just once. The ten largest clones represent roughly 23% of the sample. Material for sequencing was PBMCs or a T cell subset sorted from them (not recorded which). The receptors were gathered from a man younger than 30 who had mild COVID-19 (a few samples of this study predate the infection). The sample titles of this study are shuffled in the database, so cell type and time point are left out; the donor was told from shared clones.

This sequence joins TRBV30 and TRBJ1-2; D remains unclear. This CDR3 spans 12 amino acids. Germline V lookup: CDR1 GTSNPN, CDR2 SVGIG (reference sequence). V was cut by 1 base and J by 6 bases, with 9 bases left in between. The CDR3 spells CAWSEGYHGYTF. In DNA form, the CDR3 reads TGTGCCTGGAGTGAGGGATACCATGGCTACACCTTC.

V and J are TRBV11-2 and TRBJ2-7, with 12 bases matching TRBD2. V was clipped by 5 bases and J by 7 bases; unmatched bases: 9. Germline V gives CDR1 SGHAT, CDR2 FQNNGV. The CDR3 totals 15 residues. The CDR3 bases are TGTGCCAGCAGCCGTGGGACTAGCGGGTTTGGGGAGCAGTACGTC. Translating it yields CASSRGTSGFGEQYV.

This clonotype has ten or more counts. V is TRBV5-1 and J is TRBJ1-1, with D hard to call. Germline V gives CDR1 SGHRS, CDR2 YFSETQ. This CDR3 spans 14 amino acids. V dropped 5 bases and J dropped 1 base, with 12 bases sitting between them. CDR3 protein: CASRRRVPNTEAFF. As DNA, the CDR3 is TGCGCCAGCAGACGCCGGGTCCCGAACACTGAAGCTTTCTTT.

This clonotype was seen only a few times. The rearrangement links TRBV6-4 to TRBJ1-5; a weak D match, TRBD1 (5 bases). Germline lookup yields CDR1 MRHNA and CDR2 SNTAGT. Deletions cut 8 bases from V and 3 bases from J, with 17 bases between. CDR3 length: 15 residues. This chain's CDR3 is CASGGSGPYNQPQHF. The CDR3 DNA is TGTGCCAGCGGAGGCTCGGGACCGTACAATCAGCCCCAGCATTTT.

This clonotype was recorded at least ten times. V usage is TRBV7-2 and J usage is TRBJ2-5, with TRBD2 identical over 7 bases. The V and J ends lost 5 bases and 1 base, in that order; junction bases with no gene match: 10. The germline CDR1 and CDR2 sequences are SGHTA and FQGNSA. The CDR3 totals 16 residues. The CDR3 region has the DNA TGTGCCAGCAGCGCCGTGGGAGGGGTTAGCCAAGAGACCCAGTACTTC. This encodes CASSAVGGVSQETQYF.

CDR3 protein: CASSWNWGYEQYF. CDR3 nucleotide sequence: TGTGCCAGCAGCTGGAACTGGGGGTACGAGCAGTACTTC. The V and J genes are TRBV5-6 and TRBJ2-7; D possibly uses TRBD1 or TRBD2 (5 bases each). Germline lookup yields CDR1 SGHDT and CDR2 YYEEEE. V lost 3 bases to trimming and J lost 4 bases, with 11 bases between them. The CDR3 contains 13 residues.

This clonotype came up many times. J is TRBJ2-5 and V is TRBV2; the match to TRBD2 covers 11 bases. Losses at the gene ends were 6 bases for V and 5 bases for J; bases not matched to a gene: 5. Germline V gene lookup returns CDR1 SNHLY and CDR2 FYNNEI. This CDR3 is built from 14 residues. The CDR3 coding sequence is TGTGCCAGCAGCGGTAGCGGGGGGGCCGAGACCCAGTACTTC. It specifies CASSGSGGAETQYF.

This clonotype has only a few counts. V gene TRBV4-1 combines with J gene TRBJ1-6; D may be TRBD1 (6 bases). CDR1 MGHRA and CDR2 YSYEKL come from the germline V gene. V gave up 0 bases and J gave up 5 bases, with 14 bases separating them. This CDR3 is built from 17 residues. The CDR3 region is CASSQDNRGADNSPLHF. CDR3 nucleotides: TGCGCCAGCAGCCAAGATAATAGGGGGGCCGATAATTCACCCCTCCACTTT.

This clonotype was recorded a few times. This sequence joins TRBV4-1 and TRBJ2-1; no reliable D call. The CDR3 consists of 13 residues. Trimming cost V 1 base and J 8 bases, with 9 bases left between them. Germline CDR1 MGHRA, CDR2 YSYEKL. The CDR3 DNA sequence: TGCGCCAGCAGCCAAGGGAGTTGGGATGAGCAGTTCTTC. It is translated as CASSQGSWDEQFF.

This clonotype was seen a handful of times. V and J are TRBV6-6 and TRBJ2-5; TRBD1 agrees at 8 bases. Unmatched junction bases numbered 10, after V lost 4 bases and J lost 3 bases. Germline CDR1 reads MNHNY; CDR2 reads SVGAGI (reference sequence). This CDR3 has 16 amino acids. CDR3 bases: TGTGCCAGCAGTTCCCTACCGATACAGGGGGAAGAGACCCAGTACTTC. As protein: CASSSLPIQGEETQYF.

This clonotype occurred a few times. The DNA for the CDR3 is TGTGCCAGCAGCCCCCAGACTAGCGGGGGGGCCCTCCCCGGGGAGCTGTTTTTT. Protein product: CASSPQTSGGALPGELFF. The chain links TRBV11-3 to TRBJ2-2; 14 bases agree with TRBD2. The CDR3 sequence is 18 residues long. J lost 6 bases, V lost 5 bases, and 11 bases had no gene match. The germline V gene has CDR1 SGHNT and CDR2 YENEEA.

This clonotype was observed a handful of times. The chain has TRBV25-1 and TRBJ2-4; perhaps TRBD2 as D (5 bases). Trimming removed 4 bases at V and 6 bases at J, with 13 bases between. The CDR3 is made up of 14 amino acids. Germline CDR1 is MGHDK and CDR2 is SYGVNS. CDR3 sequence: CASSGQGGSNIQYF. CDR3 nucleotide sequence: TGTGCCAGCAGTGGTCAAGGAGGTTCAAACATTCAGTACTTC.

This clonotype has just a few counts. This CDR3 reads CASTSIRGGRRGYEQYV. The CDR3 DNA follows: TGTGCCAGCACCTCAATTCGCGGGGGACGAAGGGGCTACGAGCAGTACGTC. The V call is TRBV11-2, the J call TRBJ2-7; 7 nucleotides line up with TRBD2. V shed 7 bases, J shed 3 bases, and the junction held 18 bases outside the gene matches. The CDR3 has 17 amino acids. Germline V gives CDR1 SGHAT, CDR2 FQNNGV.

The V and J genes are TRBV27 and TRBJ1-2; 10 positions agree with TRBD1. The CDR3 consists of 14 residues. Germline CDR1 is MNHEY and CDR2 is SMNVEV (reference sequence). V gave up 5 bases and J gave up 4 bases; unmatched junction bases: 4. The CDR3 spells CASSGRQGAYGYTF. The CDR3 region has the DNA TGTGCCAGCAGTGGGAGACAGGGGGCCTATGGCTACACCTTC.